What follows are 21 T cell receptor beta chains derived from one specimen sequenced in a study of identical twins. TCRdb processed the 5' RACE reads anew with MiXCR; each CDR3 protein has one entry. Of 450,000 or so distinct CDR3 sequences in the sample, approximately 15% are singletons; the top ten hold about 0.52%. The data were also submitted as part of a second study, on yellow fever vaccine responses in identical twins.

What was sequenced was CD4+ T cells sorted from blood. The receptors were sampled from a young woman in good health.

This clonotype turned up a few times. The chain has TRBV30 and TRBJ2-2; D may match TRBD1 or TRBD2 (5 bases each). Trimming cost V 4 bases and J 0 bases, with 15 bases left between them. This CDR3 region has 16 residues. The germline V gene has CDR1 GTSNPN and CDR2 SVGIG (reference sequence). In DNA, the CDR3 is TGTGCCTGGAAGAAGGGGTTAGCGCCGAACACCGGGGAGCTGTTTTTT. Its protein product is CAWKKGLAPNTGELFF.

V is TRBV28 and J is TRBJ2-2, with D perhaps being TRBD1 or TRBD2 (5 bases each). This CDR3 has 15 residues. Per the germline V gene, CDR1 is MDHEN and CDR2 is SYDVKM. V gave up 5 bases and J gave up 4 bases, with 14 bases separating them. The CDR3 loop reads CASSPGTVSTGELFF. The CDR3 bases are TGTGCCAGCAGTCCGGGGACGGTCAGCACCGGGGAGCTGTTTTTT.

The gene calls are TRBV7-8 and TRBJ2-5, with a tentative D call TRBD1 (6 bases). The CDR3 runs 16 residues. V was trimmed by 7 bases and J by 0 bases, leaving 18 bases between them. Germline assignment: CDR1 SGHVS and CDR2 FQNEAQ. CDR3: CASTLRGSLDQETQYF. In DNA form, the CDR3 reads TGTGCCAGCACCCTGAGGGGGAGCTTAGACCAAGAGACCCAGTACTTC.

This rearrangement joins TRBV9 to TRBJ2-3, with TRBD1 identical over 7 bases. The V gene's germline CDR1 is SGDLS and CDR2 YYNGEE. The CDR3 runs to 14 residues. The V gene end was trimmed by 4 bases and the J gene end by 4 bases; junction bases not matched to a gene: 6. In DNA form, the CDR3 reads TGTGCCAGCAGCAAAACAGGGGATCCAGATACGCAGTATTTT. Encoded protein: CASSKTGDPDTQYF.

This clonotype was seen a few times. This chain connects TRBV28 to TRBJ2-5; TRBD2 agrees at 11 bases. Germline values: CDR1 MDHEN, CDR2 SYDVKM. The CDR3 contains 16 residues. The V and J ends lost 7 bases and 1 base, in that order; junction bases with no gene match: 8. This CDR3 is CASTRLAGNPQETQYF. The CDR3, as DNA: TGTGCCAGCACGAGACTAGCGGGAAACCCCCAAGAGACCCAGTACTTC.

This clonotype has just a few counts. The rearrangement joins TRBV2 to TRBJ2-3, with TRBD2 identical over 12 bases. The CDR3 sequence is 15 residues long. J lost 2 bases, V lost 11 bases, and 8 bases had no gene match. Germline loops: CDR1 SNHLY, CDR2 FYNNEI. The CDR3 region is CAGRLAGASTDTQYF. The DNA for the CDR3 is TGTGCCGGAAGACTAGCGGGAGCCTCCACAGATACGCAGTATTTT. Variable domain in full (rest from reference TRBV2 and TRBJ2-3): EPEVTQTPSHQVTQMGQEVILRCVPISNHLYFYWYRQILGQKVEFLVSFYNNEISEKSEIFDDQFSVERPDGSNFTLKIRSTKLEDSAMYFCAGRLAGASTDTQYFGPGTRLTVL.

This chain joins TRBV4-2 and TRBJ2-4; the D is unclear. The germline V gene has CDR1 LGHNA and CDR2 YNFKEQ. The V and J ends lost 4 bases and 9 bases respectively, with 19 bases between them. The CDR3 consists of 15 residues. CDR3 amino acids: CASSPRPRIYCIQYF. The CDR3 DNA reads as TGTGCCAGCAGCCCCCGACCGAGGATTTACTGCATTCAGTACTTC.

The rearrangement uses TRBV12-3 or TRBV12-4 and TRBJ2-5; TRBD1 might be the D (6 bases). Trimming pared 4 bases from V and 2 bases from J, leaving 14 bases between. The CDR3 length is 15 residues. CDR3 bases: TGTGCCAGCAGTTCTAACGGGACACCTCAAGAGACCCAGTACTTC. Protein: CASSSNGTPQETQYF.

The table lists this clonotype with a few counts. V is TRBV5-1 and J is TRBJ2-6, with D unresolved. The CDR3 sequence is 18 residues long. Germline V gene sequence: CDR1 SGHRS, CDR2 YFSETQ. Trimming cost V 4 bases and J 1 base, with 18 bases left between them. CDR3: CASSPNRVSGSGANVLTF. The CDR3 coding sequence is TGCGCCAGCAGCCCAAACCGGGTCTCGGGTTCTGGGGCCAACGTCCTGACTTTC. The full variable domain, with the rest looked up from reference TRBV5-1 and TRBJ2-6, is KAGVTQTPRYLIKTRGQQVTLSCSPISGHRSVSWYQQTPGQGLQFLFEYFSETQRNKGNFPGRFSGRQFSNSRSEMNVSTLELGDSALYLCASSPNRVSGSGANVLTFGAGSRLTVL.

The rearrangement joins TRBV11-2 to TRBJ2-2, with 12 bases matching TRBD1. The CDR3 has 18 residues. Germline assignment: CDR1 SGHAT and CDR2 FQNNGV. With 3 bases clipped from V and 6 bases from J, the junction kept 11 bases outside the gene matches. The CDR3 region has the DNA TGTGCCAGCAGCTTGGTTCCACCGGGACAGGGGGCCGCCGGGGAGCTGTTTTTT. It translates to CASSLVPPGQGAAGELFF.

The sample holds many counts of this clonotype. The rearrangement joins TRBV12-3 or TRBV12-4 to TRBJ2-1; 7 nucleotides agree with TRBD1. The CDR3 spans 17 residues. Unmatched junction bases numbered 10, after V lost 5 bases and J lost 0 bases. As DNA, the CDR3 is TGTGCCAGCAGTCCCAATACAGGGGCCTCCTCCTACAATGAGCAGTTCTTC. Translating gives CASSPNTGASSYNEQFF.

This clonotype was seen only a few times. The rearrangement uses TRBV30 and TRBJ2-1, with D uncertain. This CDR3 has 11 amino acids. The germline gives CDR1 GTSNPN, CDR2 SVGIG (reference sequence). V gave up 1 base and J gave up 7 bases, with 5 bases separating them. The CDR3, as DNA: TGTGCCTGGAGTGCCGCAAATGAGCAGTTCTTC. It codes for CAWSAANEQFF.

This rearrangement joins TRBV7-6 to TRBJ2-5; no definite D call. This CDR3 spans 14 amino acids. V dropped 2 bases and J dropped 2 bases, with 9 bases sitting between them. Germline V CDR1 and CDR2: SGHVS, FNYEAQ. CDR3 loop: CASSLPWVQETQYF. CDR3 bases: TGTGCCAGCAGCTTACCCTGGGTACAAGAGACCCAGTACTTC.

This clonotype was counted only a few times. The V gene is TRBV20-1, the J gene TRBJ2-3, with 9 nucleotides matching TRBD2. Germline CDR1 DFQATT, CDR2 SNEGSKA (reference sequence). CDR3 length equals 14 residues. Trimming removed 3 bases from V and 3 bases from J; junction bases left unmatched: 4. CDR3: CSARRGGITDTQYF. The CDR3 bases are TGCAGTGCTAGGCGGGGGGGAATTACAGATACGCAGTATTTT.

The rearrangement joins TRBV20-1 to TRBJ2-7; 10 bases map to TRBD1. The ends lost 4 bases at V and 0 bases at J; junction bases unmatched: 6. This CDR3 has 15 amino acids. CDR1 and CDR2 (germline): DFQATT, SNEGSKA (reference sequence). The CDR3 region has the DNA TGCAGTGCTACCCCCGGGACAGGGGTCTCCTACGAGCAGTACTTC. Encoded protein: CSATPGTGVSYEQYF.

This clonotype was observed at least ten times. J is TRBJ2-1 and V is TRBV7-2, with a tentative D call TRBD2 (5 bases). Germline V lookup: CDR1 SGHTA, CDR2 FQGNSA. Trimming shortened V by 3 bases and J by 0 bases, and 12 bases separated the two germline ends. The CDR3 covers 16 residues. The chain's CDR3 is CASSLRAVNSYNEQFF. The CDR3 DNA is TGTGCCAGCAGCTTGAGGGCGGTGAACTCCTACAATGAGCAGTTCTTC.

Ten or more counts support this clonotype. V gene TRBV5-1 combines with J gene TRBJ1-6; D is perhaps TRBD1 (5 bases). V shed 0 bases and J shed 8 bases, with 15 bases lying between them. This CDR3 spans 16 amino acids. The germline V gene has CDR1 SGHRS and CDR2 YFSETQ. CDR3 residues: CASSLGTYGGDSPLHF. CDR3 nucleotide sequence: TGCGCCAGCAGCTTGGGAACCTACGGGGGAGATTCACCCCTCCACTTT.

The chain combines TRBV27 with TRBJ2-7; no definite D call. CDR3 size: 13 residues. Germline loops: CDR1 MNHEY, CDR2 SMNVEV (reference sequence). Deletions cut 8 bases from V and 5 bases from J, with 16 bases between. The CDR3 sequence is CASSDGLSHEQYF. The CDR3, as DNA: TGTGCCAGCTCGGACGGGTTGTCACACGAGCAGTACTTC.

V and J are TRBV3-1 and TRBJ1-1; TRBD1 might be the D (6 bases). This CDR3 has 14 residues. V lost 3 bases, J lost 4 bases, and 12 bases lay in between. Germline V gene lookup returns CDR1 LGHDT and CDR2 YNNKEL (reference sequence). The CDR3 DNA reads as TGTGCCAGCAGCCAGTCGACAGGTTCCACTGAAGCTTTCTTT. It yields the protein CASSQSTGSTEAFF.

The chain employs TRBV28 and TRBJ2-7; TRBD1 matches 8 bases. Germline trimming cut 1 base from V and 3 bases from J; bases unmatched to any gene: 8. This CDR3 comprises 16 residues. Germline assignment: CDR1 MDHEN and CDR2 SYDVKM. The CDR3 bases are TGTGCCAGCAGTTTATCGGCTGGACAGGGAAGCTACGAGCAGTACTTC. Translation: CASSLSAGQGSYEQYF.

This clonotype was counted a few times. The chain joins TRBV5-1 to TRBJ2-3; D not certain. The CDR3 loop spans 11 amino acids. CDR1 SGHRS and CDR2 YFSETQ come from the germline V gene. V was cut by 3 bases and J by 6 bases, with 5 bases left in between. The CDR3: CASSWQDTQYF. CDR3 coding DNA: TGCGCCAGCAGCTGGCAGGATACGCAGTATTTT.